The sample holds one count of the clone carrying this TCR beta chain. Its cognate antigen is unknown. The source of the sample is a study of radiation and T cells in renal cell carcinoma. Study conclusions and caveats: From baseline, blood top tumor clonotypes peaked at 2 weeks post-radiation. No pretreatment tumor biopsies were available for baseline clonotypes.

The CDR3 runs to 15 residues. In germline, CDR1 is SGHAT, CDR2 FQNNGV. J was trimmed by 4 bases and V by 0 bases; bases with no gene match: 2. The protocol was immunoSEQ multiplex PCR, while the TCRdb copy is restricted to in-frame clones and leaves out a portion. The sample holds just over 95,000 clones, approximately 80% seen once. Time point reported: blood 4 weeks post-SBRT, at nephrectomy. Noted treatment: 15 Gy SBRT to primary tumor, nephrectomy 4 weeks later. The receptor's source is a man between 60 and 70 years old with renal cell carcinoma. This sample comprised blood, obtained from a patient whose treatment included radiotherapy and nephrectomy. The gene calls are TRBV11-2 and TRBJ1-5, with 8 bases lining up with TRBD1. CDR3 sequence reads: CASSLDRQGNQPQHF. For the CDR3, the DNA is TGTGCCAGCAGCTTAGATAGACAGGGGAATCAGCCCCAGCATTTT.